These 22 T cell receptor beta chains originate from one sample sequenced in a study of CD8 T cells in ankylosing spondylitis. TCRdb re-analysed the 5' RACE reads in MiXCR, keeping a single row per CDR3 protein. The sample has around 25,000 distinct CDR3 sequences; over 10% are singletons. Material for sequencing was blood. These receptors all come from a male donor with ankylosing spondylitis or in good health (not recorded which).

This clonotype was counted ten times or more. Here the CDR3 reads CATSDPRGAPDTQYF. CDR3 bases: TGTGCCACCAGTGATCCCAGGGGCGCACCAGATACGCAGTATTTT. V and J are TRBV24-1 and TRBJ2-3, with a weak D call TRBD1 (6 bases). Between the trimmed V and J ends, which lost 3 bases and 4 bases, there was a span of 13 bases. The CDR3 contains 15 residues. Germline loops: CDR1 KGHDR, CDR2 SFDVKD.

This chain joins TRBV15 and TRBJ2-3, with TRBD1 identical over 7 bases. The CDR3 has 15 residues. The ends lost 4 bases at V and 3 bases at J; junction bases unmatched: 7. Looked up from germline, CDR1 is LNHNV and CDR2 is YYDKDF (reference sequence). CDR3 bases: TGTGCCACCAGCACCAGACAGGGCCTAACAGATACGCAGTATTTT. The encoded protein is CATSTRQGLTDTQYF.

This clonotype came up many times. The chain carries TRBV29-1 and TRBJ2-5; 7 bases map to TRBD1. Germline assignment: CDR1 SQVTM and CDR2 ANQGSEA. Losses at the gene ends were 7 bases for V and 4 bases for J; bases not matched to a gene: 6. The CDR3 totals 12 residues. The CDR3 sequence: CSGGQLRETQYF. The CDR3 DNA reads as TGCAGCGGGGGACAGCTAAGAGAGACCCAGTACTTC.

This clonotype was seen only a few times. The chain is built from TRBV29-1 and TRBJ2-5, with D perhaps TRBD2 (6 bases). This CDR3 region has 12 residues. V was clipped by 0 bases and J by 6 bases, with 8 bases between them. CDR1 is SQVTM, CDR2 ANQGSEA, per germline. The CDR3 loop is CSVEEAGKTQYF. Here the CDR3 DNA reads TGCAGCGTTGAAGAGGCGGGGAAGACCCAGTACTTC.

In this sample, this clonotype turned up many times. This CDR3 is CSARSPGLVSETQYF. CDR3 nucleotides: TGCAGTGCTAGATCCCCAGGACTCGTCTCTGAGACCCAGTACTTC. The gene calls are TRBV20-1 and TRBJ2-5; maybe TRBD2 (5 bases). The V and J ends lost 2 bases and 5 bases respectively, with 18 bases between them. The CDR3 totals 15 residues. CDR1 DFQATT and CDR2 SNEGSKA come from the germline V gene (reference sequence).

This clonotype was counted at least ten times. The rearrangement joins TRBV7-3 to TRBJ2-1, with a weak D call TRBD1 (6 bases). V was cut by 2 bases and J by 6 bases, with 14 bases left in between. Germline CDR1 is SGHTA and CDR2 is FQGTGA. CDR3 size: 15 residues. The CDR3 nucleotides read TGTGCCAGCAGCTTACGATCCGCAGGGGTCAATGAGCAGTTCTTC. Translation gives CASSLRSAGVNEQFF.

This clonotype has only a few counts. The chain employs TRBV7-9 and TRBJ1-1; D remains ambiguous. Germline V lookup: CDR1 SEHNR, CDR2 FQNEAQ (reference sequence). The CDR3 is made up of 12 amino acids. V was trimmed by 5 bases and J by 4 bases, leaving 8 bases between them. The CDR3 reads CASSQKSTEAFF. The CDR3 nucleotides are TGTGCCAGCAGCCAGAAGAGCACTGAAGCTTTCTTT.

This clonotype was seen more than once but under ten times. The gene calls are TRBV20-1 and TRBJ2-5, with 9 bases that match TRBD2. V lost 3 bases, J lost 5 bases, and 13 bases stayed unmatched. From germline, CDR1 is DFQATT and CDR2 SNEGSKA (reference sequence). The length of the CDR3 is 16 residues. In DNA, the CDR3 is TGCAGTGCTAGCCCTACTGCGGGAGGGTTTGGTGAGACCCAGTACTTC. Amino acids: CSASPTAGGFGETQYF.

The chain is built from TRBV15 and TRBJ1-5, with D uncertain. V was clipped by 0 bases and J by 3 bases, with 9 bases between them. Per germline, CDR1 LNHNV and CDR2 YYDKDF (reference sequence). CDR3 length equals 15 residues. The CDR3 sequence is CATSRDRPANQPQHF. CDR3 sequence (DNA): TGTGCCACCAGCAGAGATCGGCCAGCCAATCAGCCCCAGCATTTT.

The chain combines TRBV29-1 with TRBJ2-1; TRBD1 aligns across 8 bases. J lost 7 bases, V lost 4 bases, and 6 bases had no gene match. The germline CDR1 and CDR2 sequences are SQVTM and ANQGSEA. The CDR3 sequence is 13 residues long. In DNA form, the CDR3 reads TGCAGCGTTGTCCCAGGGGGCTTAAATGAGCAGTTCTTC. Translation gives CSVVPGGLNEQFF.

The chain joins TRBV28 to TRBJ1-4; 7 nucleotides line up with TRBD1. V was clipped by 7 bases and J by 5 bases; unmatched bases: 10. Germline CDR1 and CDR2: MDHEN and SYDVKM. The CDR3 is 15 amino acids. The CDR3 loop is CASNLPGQSNEKLFF. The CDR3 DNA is TGTGCCAGCAACCTCCCGGGACAGTCGAATGAAAAACTGTTTTTT.

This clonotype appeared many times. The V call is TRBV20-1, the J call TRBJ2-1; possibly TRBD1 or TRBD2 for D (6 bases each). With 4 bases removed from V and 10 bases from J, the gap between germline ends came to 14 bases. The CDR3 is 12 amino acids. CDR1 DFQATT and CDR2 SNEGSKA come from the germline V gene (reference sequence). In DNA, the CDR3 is TGCAGTGCTACCTCCTCGGGGGCCGAGCAGTTCTTC. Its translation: CSATSSGAEQFF.

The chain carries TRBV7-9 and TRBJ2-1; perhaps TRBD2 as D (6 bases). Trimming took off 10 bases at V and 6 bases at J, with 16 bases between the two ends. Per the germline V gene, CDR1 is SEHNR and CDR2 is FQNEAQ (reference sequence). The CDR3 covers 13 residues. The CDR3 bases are TGTGCCAACTCCGGGGAGGTGGTCAATGAGCAGTTCTTC. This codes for CANSGEVVNEQFF.

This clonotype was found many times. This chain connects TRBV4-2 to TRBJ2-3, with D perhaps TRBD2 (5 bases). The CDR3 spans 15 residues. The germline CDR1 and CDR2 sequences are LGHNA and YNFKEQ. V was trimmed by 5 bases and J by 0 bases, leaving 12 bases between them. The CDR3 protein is CASSSREGSTDTQYF. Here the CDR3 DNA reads TGTGCCAGCAGCTCAAGAGAGGGAAGCACAGATACGCAGTATTTT.

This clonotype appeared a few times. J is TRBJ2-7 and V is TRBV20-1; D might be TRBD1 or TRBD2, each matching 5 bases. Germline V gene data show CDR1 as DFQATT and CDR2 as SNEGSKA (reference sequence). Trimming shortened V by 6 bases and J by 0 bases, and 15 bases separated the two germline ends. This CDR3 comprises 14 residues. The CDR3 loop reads CSAEGRDGSYEQYF. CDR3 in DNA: TGCAGTGCAGAGGGTAGGGACGGCTCCTACGAGCAGTACTTC.

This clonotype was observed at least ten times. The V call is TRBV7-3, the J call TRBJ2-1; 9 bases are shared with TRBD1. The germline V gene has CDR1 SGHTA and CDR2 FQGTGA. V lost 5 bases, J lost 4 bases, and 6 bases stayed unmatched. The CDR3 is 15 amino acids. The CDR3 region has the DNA TGTGCCAGCAGCCTCCACAGGGGGCTATACAATGAGCAGTTCTTC. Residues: CASSLHRGLYNEQFF. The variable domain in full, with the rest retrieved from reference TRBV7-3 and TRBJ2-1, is GAGVSQTPSNKVTEKGKYVELRCDPISGHTALYWYRQSLGQGPEFLIYFQGTGAADDSGLPNDRFFAVRPEGSVSTLKIQRTERGDSAVYLCASSLHRGLYNEQFFGPGTRLTVL.

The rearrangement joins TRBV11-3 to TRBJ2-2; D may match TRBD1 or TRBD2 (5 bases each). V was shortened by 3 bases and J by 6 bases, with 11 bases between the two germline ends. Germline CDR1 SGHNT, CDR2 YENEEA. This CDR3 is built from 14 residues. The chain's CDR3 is CASSLGDAAGELFF. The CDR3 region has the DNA TGTGCCAGCAGCTTGGGGGACGCGGCCGGGGAGCTGTTTTTT.

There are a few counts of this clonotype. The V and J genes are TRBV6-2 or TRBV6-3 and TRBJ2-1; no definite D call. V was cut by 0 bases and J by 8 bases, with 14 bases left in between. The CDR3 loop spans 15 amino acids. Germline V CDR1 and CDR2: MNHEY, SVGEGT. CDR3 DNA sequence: TGTGCCAGCAGTTACTCGTGGTTCGAACCGTATGAGCAGTTCTTC. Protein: CASSYSWFEPYEQFF.

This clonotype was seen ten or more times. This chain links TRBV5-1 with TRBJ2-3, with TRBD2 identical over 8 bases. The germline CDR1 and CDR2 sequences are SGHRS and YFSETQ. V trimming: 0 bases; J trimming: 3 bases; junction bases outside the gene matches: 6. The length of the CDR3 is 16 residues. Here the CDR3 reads CASSLARGGGTDTQYF. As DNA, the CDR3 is TGCGCCAGCAGCTTGGCCCGCGGCGGGGGGACAGATACGCAGTATTTT.

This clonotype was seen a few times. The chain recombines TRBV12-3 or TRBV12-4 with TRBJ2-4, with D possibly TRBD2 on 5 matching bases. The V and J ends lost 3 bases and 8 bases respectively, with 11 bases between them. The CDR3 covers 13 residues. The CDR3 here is CASSLTQADIQYF. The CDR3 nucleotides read TGTGCCAGCAGTTTGACTCAAGCGGACATTCAGTACTTC.

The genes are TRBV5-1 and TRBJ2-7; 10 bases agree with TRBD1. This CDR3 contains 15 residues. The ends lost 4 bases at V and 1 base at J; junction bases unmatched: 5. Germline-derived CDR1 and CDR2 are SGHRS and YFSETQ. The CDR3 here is CASSRDRGLSYEQYF. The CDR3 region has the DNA TGCGCCAGCAGCCGAGACAGGGGGCTTTCCTACGAGCAGTACTTC.

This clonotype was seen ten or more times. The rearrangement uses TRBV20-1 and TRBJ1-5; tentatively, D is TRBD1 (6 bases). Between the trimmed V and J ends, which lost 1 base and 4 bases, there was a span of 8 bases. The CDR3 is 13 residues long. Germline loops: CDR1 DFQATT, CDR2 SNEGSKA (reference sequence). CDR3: CSARGRGNQPQHF. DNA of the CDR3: TGCAGTGCTAGAGGCAGGGGTAATCAGCCCCAGCATTTT.